This is a list of T cell receptor beta chains from one sample in a study of shared clonotypes between healthy human individuals. TCRdb's table, derived via immunoSEQ multiplex PCR, lists solely in-frame clones and lacks some. The profile shows 2 million to 2.5 million clones, nearly 97% of them singletons. Material for sequencing was naive CD4+ T cells sorted from blood. These TCRs come from a man in his late teens or twenties in good health. The CDR3 runs from the conserved cysteine through the conserved F or W. The D gene is left open where the match is weak. Clone size is given for some rows only: seen once, a few or many times, or a class if the clone is expanded.

j_gene	v_gene	abundance	d_gene	CDR3nt	CDR3aa
TRBJ1-1	TRBV5-1	NA	NA	TGCGCCAGCAGCTTACAGGGAGTCGACACTGAAGCTTTCTTT	CASSLQGVDTEAFF
TRBJ2-2	TRBV9	once	NA	TGTGCCAGCAGCGTCTGGACCCACACCGGGGAGCTGTTTTTT	CASSVWTHTGELFF
TRBJ1-1	TRBV6-1	NA	NA	TGTGCCAGCAGGGCCAGTAAGAACACTGAAGCTTTCTTT	CASRASKNTEAFF
TRBJ1-6	TRBV10-3	NA	NA	TGTGCCATCAGTACTAATTCACCCCTCCACTTT	CAISTNSPLHF
TRBJ2-7	TRBV6-5	NA	NA	TGTGCCAGCAGTATCGGGGGAAGTTTCTACGAGCAGTACTTC	CASSIGGSFYEQYF
TRBJ2-3	TRBV18	NA	TRBD2	TGTGCCAGCTCACCACCCGCGGCGGGGGGAACAGATACGCAGTATTTT	CASSPPAAGGTDTQYF
TRBJ2-5	TRBV2	NA	TRBD1	TGTGCCACCCGGGACAGGGTTGGGGAGACCCAGTACTTC	CATRDRVGETQYF
TRBJ2-3	TRBV10-1	NA	TRBD2	TGCGCCAGCAGTAGGACTAGCGGGAGCACAGATACGCAGTATTTT	CASSRTSGSTDTQYF
TRBJ2-2	TRBV25-1	NA	NA	TGTGCCAGCAGTGAAGAGGGTTCGAGACCCACCGGGGAGCCGTTTTTT	CASSEEGSRPTGEPFF
TRBJ2-3	TRBV29-1	once	TRBD1	TGCAGCGCCCCGGGACAGGGAGGAGCAGATACGCAGTATTTT	CSAPGQGGADTQYF
TRBJ2-3	TRBV6-5	NA	NA	TGTGCCAGCAGCCCGGCGTACGGAGGGACAGATACGCAGTATTTT	CASSPAYGGTDTQYF
TRBJ1-1	TRBV18	NA	NA	TGTGCCAGCTCACCGAAGGGACACACCGCCTTGAACACTGAAGCTTTCTTT	CASSPKGHTALNTEAFF
TRBJ1-1	TRBV19	NA	NA	TGTGCCAGCTTGCAGGGATCATTTTTGACTGAAGCTTTCTTT	CASLQGSFLTEAFF
TRBJ2-1	TRBV5-1	NA	TRBD1	TGCGCCAGCAGCCCGGACAGGGGATACAATGAGCAGTTCTTC	CASSPDRGYNEQFF
TRBJ2-1	TRBV10-1	NA	NA	TGCGCCAGCAGCCAAACGGGGCTTTATGAGCAGTTCTTC	CASSQTGLYEQFF
TRBJ2-1	TRBV10-3	once	TRBD2	TGTGCCATCAGTAATAGCGGGAGGCCGATATACAATGAGCAGTTCTTC	CAISNSGRPIYNEQFF
TRBJ1-3	TRBV28	NA	TRBD1	TGTGCCAGCAGCCCACCCTTGGGGGACAGAGGAAACACCATATATTTT	CASSPPLGDRGNTIYF
TRBJ1-1	TRBV18	NA	NA	TGTGCCAGCTCACCTCGAGTCTGGGACACTGAAGCTTTCTTT	CASSPRVWDTEAFF
TRBJ2-1	TRBV28	NA	NA	TGTGCCAGCAGATCCAACAGGGATCCTGAGCAGTTCTTC	CASRSNRDPEQFF
TRBJ2-3	TRBV7-9	NA	TRBD2	TGTGCCAGCAGCCGTGGATTAGCGGGGGGGACAGATACGCAGTATTTT	CASSRGLAGGTDTQYF
TRBJ2-7	TRBV29-1	NA	TRBD1	TGCAGCGCCCGAGGGACAGGGGAAACCTACGAGCAGTACTTC	CSARGTGETYEQYF
TRBJ2-3	TRBV19	NA	TRBD2	TGTGCCAGTAGGCCCGGGACTAGCGTCACAGATACGCAGTATTTT	CASRPGTSVTDTQYF
TRBJ1-2	TRBV30	NA	NA	TGTGCCTGGCGCGCAGGGAGTAGGGACTATGGCTACACCTTC	CAWRAGSRDYGYTF
TRBJ2-7	TRBV18	NA	TRBD2	TGTGCCAGCTCACCTGTAGCGGGAGCGGACTACGAGCAGTACTTC	CASSPVAGADYEQYF
TRBJ2-6	TRBV30	NA	TRBD1	TGTGCCAGGGACAGGTTCTCTGGGGCCAACGTCCTGACTTTC	CARDRFSGANVLTF
TRBJ2-1	TRBV13	NA	NA	TGTGCCAGCAGCTCGGCGCCGTGGGTTTCGGGAGCCGATGAGCAGTTCTTC	CASSSAPWVSGADEQFF
TRBJ2-3	TRBV29-1	NA	NA	TGCAGCGTTGTCGGCAGTCCTAGCACAGATACGCAGTATTTT	CSVVGSPSTDTQYF
TRBJ2-3	TRBV10-3	once	NA	TGTGCCATCAGTGATCAGGGATTAACAGATACGCAGTATTTT	CAISDQGLTDTQYF
TRBJ2-1	TRBV15	NA	NA	TGTGCCACCAGCAGAGAGCGGGGCCGCTCCTACAATGAGCAGTTCTTC	CATSRERGRSYNEQFF
TRBJ2-1	TRBV10-3	NA	NA	TGTGCCATCAGTGAGTCAACAGGGCTCGATGAGCAGTTCTTC	CAISESTGLDEQFF
TRBJ2-2	TRBV30	NA	NA	TGTGCCTGGAGTGTCAGTGCAGCCAGTTTCTCCGGGGAGCTGTTTTTT	CAWSVSAASFSGELFF
TRBJ2-5	TRBV7-8	NA	TRBD2	TGTGCCAGCAGCCGCGGACTAGCGGGATGGGAGACCCAGTACTTC	CASSRGLAGWETQYF
TRBJ2-5	TRBV7-2	NA	NA	TGTGCCAGCAGCTTAGACGTGGCGCTCCAAGAGACCCAGTACTTC	CASSLDVALQETQYF
TRBJ1-4	TRBV29-1	few	TRBD1	TGCAGCGTCGCACTCCGGGACAGGGTGTGGGAAAAACTGTTTTTT	CSVALRDRVWEKLFF
TRBJ2-6	TRBV10-3	NA	TRBD2	TGTGCCATCAGTGAGCGGGAGGCCCACTCTGGGGCCAACGTCCTGACTTTC	CAISEREAHSGANVLTF
TRBJ1-1	TRBV6-5	NA	TRBD1	TGTGCCAGCAGTTATTTCGGACAGGGCACTGAAGCTTTCTTT	CASSYFGQGTEAFF
TRBJ1-6	TRBV11-3	NA	NA	TGTGCCAGCAGCTTTTCGTCGACGGATAATTCACCCCTCCACTTT	CASSFSSTDNSPLHF
TRBJ2-7	TRBV5-1	NA	NA	TGCGCCAGCAGCTTGGGGGACGGGCAATATTACGAGCAGTACTTC	CASSLGDGQYYEQYF
TRBJ2-7	TRBV7-6	NA	NA	TGTGCCAGCAGCTTAGCGGGCGTCCGAGGAGGCGACGAGCAGTACTTC	CASSLAGVRGGDEQYF
TRBJ2-5	TRBV6-6	NA	NA	TGTGCCAGCAGCCGGGTTACCAAGGGGTTAGAGACCCAGTACTTC	CASSRVTKGLETQYF
TRBJ2-7	TRBV7-4	NA	NA	TGTGCCAGCAGTTGCCCTATAGACCAGGACCCCTACGAGCAGTACTTC	CASSCPIDQDPYEQYF
TRBJ1-5	TRBV6-1	NA	NA	TGCGGGGCAGGGGCGCAAATAGGCAATCAGCCCCAGCATTTT	CGAGAQIGNQPQHF
TRBJ1-5	TRBV28	once	TRBD1	TGTGCCAGCAGTTCTCCGGACAGGAGCAATCAGCCCCAGCATTTT	CASSSPDRSNQPQHF
TRBJ2-6	TRBV28	NA	NA	TGTGCCAGCAGTTCTCCAGAATCTGGGGCCAACGTCCTGACTTTC	CASSSPESGANVLTF
TRBJ1-5	TRBV11-2	few	NA	TGTGCCAGCAGCTTAGCTGGTAATCAGCCCCAGCATTTT	CASSLAGNQPQHF
TRBJ2-7	TRBV29-1	once	NA	TGCAGCGTTGGGACAGCTAGCGTGGTCTCCTACGAGCAGTACTTC	CSVGTASVVSYEQYF